Listed below are T cell receptor beta chains from one sample, sequenced in a study of blood T cell repertoires in COVID-19. Here immunoSEQ multiplex PCR was the method, and the copy in TCRdb shows in-frame clones only, minus some. Here the sample spans 380,000 or so clones, 89% being singletons. The sample taken for sequencing was peripheral blood. The source is a man aged 40-49 years with acute or convalescent COVID-19. CDR3s include the opening cysteine and the closing phenylalanine or tryptophan. D genes are given only for firm matches. Expanded clones get a size class; other rows say once, few or many, or leave the size out.

V gene	CDR3 length	J gene	clone size	D gene	CDR3 DNA	CDR3 protein
TRBV30	13	TRBJ1-1	-	-	TGTGCCTGGAGTTACAGGCCGAACACTGAAGCTTTCTTT	CAWSYRPNTEAFF
TRBV3-1/TRBV3-2	14	TRBJ1-4	-	-	TGTGCCAGCAGCAACGATAGGGGTGGGGAAAAACTGTTTTTT	CASSNDRGGEKLFF
TRBV27	14	TRBJ2-5	-	-	TGTGCCAGCAGGAGACAGCGTCTCCAAGAGACCCAGTACTTC	CASRRQRLQETQYF
TRBV7-6	15	TRBJ2-1	-	TRBD2	TGTGCCAGCGGACGAGCGGGGGGGTTTTACAATGAGCAGTTCTTC	CASGRAGGFYNEQFF
TRBV27	17	TRBJ2-7	-	TRBD2	TGTGCCAGCAGTTTATCCCTGACTGTAGCGGGAGTAAGTGAGCAGTACTTC	CASSLSLTVAGVSEQYF
TRBV3-1/TRBV3-2	17	TRBJ2-5	-	TRBD2	TGTGCCAGCAGCCAAAATAGCCTAGCGGGGGAACAAGAGACCCAGTACTTC	CASSQNSLAGEQETQYF
TRBV19	13	TRBJ1-2	-	-	TGTGCCAGCCAACTCGGCCGGGGTCGCGGCTACACCTTC	CASQLGRGRGYTF
TRBV21-1	14	TRBJ2-1	-	-	TGTGCCAGCAGCAAACTGCGGGATGGCAATGAGCAGTTCTTC	CASSKLRDGNEQFF
TRBV11-2	15	TRBJ2-3	-	-	TGTGCCAGCAGCTTAGATCCCCGTGTCGCAGATACGCAGTATTTT	CASSLDPRVADTQYF
TRBV2	13	TRBJ2-5	-	-	TGTGCCAGCAGACCGACACTAGGAGAGACCCAGTACTTC	CASRPTLGETQYF
TRBV9	14	TRBJ2-7	-	TRBD1	TGTGCCAGCAGCGTCGGGGACAGGTCCTACGAGCAGTACTTC	CASSVGDRSYEQYF
TRBV5-3	14	TRBJ2-7	-	-	TGTGCCAGAAGCTTAGCCGGAATGCGGTGGGAGCAGTACTTC	CARSLAGMRWEQYF
TRBV7-6	15	TRBJ1-2	-	-	TGTGCCAGCAGCCCACCGGACATAAAGGGCTATGGCTACACCTTC	CASSPPDIKGYGYTF
TRBV5-6	13	TRBJ2-1	-	-	TGTGCCAGCAGCTCCGGGACTTACAATGAGCAGTTCTTC	CASSSGTYNEQFF
TRBV12-3/TRBV12-4	13	TRBJ1-1	-	-	TGTGCCAGCAGTTTAGTACAGTGGGCTGAAGCTTTCTTT	CASSLVQWAEAFF
TRBV18	14	TRBJ2-1	-	-	TGTGCCAGCTCACTACAGAGCTCCTACAATGAGCAGTTCTTC	CASSLQSSYNEQFF
TRBV7-9	13	TRBJ1-3	-	-	TGTGCCAGCAGCGGACAGCCTGGAAACACCATATATTTT	CASSGQPGNTIYF
TRBV5-1	16	TRBJ2-7	once	TRBD2	TGCGCCAGCAGCTTGGCTCTAGCGGGTAGCTCCTACGAGCAGTACTTC	CASSLALAGSSYEQYF
TRBV11-1	11	TRBJ2-1	-	-	TGTGCCAGCAGCCTATCAAATGAGCAGTTCTTC	CASSLSNEQFF
TRBV5-5	17	TRBJ1-1	few	-	TGTGCCAGCAGCCCAACGCAAGCCCGGGGAGGCGGGACTGAAGCTTTCTTT	CASSPTQARGGGTEAFF
TRBV18	15	TRBJ2-3	-	TRBD1	TGTGCCAGCTCACCAAGGACAGGATTAGCAGATACGCAGTATTTT	CASSPRTGLADTQYF
TRBV9	17	TRBJ2-3	-	-	TGTGCCAGCAGCGGAGGCCGCTCGGGGTGGGCCACAGATACGCAGTATTTT	CASSGGRSGWATDTQYF
TRBV6-5	11	TRBJ2-7	-	TRBD1	TGTGCCACAACGACAGGGCTCGAGCAGTACTTC	CATTTGLEQYF
TRBV11-2	15	TRBJ1-6	-	TRBD1	TGTGCCAGCAGCTTAGGGGGGACAGCGAATTCACCCCTCCACTTT	CASSLGGTANSPLHF